This T cell receptor (beta chain) came from a study of blood T cell repertoires in COVID-19. Study details: T cells, B-cell-depleted T cells, or PBMCs provided the cDNA or gDNA that served as material.

TCRdb's table, derived via immunoSEQ multiplex PCR, lists solely in-frame clones and lacks some. The sample has 54,000 or so clones, around 90% seen once; the top ten hold 7.8%. Trimming took off 5 bases at V and 1 base at J, with 11 bases between the two ends. The CDR3 spans 14 residues. In germline, CDR1 is LNHDA, CDR2 SQIVND (reference sequence). The receptor was isolated from a man aged 45 to 65 with active COVID-19. The chain couples TRBV19 to TRBJ1-1; tentatively, D is TRBD1 (6 bases). The sequencing sample was made of peripheral blood. The CDR3 region has the DNA TGTGCCAGTAGTCCTGCGGACAGGAACACTGAAGCTTTCTTT. Residues: CASSPADRNTEAFF.